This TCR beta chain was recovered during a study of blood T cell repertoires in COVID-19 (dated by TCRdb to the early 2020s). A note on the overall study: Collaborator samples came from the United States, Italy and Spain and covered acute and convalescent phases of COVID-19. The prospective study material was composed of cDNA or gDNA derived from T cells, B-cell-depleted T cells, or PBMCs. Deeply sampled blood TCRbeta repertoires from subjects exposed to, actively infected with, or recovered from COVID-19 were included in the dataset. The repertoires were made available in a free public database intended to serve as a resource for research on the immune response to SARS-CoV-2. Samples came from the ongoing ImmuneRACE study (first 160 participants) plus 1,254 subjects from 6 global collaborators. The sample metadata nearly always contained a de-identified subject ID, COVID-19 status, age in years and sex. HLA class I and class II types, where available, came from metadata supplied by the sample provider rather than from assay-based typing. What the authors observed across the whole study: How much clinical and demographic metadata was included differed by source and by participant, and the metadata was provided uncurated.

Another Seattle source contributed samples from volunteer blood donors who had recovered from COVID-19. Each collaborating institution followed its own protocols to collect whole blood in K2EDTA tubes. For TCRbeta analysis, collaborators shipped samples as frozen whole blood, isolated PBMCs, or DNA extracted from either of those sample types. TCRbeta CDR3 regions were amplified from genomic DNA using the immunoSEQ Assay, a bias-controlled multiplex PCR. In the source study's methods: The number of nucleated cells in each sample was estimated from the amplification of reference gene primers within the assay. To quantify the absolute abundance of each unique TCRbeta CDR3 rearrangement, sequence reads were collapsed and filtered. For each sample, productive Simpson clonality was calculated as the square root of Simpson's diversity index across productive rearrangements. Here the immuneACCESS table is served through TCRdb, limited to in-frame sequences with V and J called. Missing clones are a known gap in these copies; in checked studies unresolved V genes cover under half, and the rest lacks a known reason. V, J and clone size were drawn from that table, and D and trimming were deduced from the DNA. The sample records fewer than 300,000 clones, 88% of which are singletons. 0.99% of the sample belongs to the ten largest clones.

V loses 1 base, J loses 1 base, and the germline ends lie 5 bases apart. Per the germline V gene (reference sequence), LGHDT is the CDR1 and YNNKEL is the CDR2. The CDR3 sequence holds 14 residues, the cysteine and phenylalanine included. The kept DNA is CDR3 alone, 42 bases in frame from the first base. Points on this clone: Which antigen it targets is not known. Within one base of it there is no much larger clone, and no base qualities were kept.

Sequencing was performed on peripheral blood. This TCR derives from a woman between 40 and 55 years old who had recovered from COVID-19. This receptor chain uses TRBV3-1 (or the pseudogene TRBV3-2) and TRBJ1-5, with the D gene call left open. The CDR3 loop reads CASSQGVSNQPQHF. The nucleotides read TGTGCCAGCAGCCAAGGCGTCAGCAATCAGCCCCAGCATTTT.